One and the same sample provided the 4 T cell receptor beta chains below, sequenced in a study of response to subunit inactivated influenza vaccine. TCRdb independently ran MiXCR on the RT-PCR reads; one entry per CDR3 protein. The sample lists approximately 700,000 distinct CDR3 sequences, over 11% seen once, with around 6.5% in the top ten. The sequences come from PBMCs from blood, collected less than 15 days before vaccination. The receptor set was obtained from a man aged 50-59 years who received an inactivated influenza vaccine.

V gene TRBV11-2 combines with J gene TRBJ1-6, with D maybe TRBD1 (5 bases). This CDR3 spans 16 amino acids. Per germline, CDR1 SGHAT and CDR2 FQNNGV. V shed 5 bases and J shed 2 bases, with 13 bases lying between them. The CDR3 coding sequence is TGTGCCAGCAGCCCCGGGGGAGGGCCCTATAATTCACCCCTCCACTTT. Translating it yields CASSPGGGPYNSPLHF.

The sample holds a few counts of this clonotype. This chain uses TRBV5-6 with TRBJ1-2; TRBD1 is a possible D gene (5 bases). CDR3 length: 14 residues. V gave up 4 bases and J gave up 4 bases, with 14 bases separating them. Germline lookup yields CDR1 SGHDT and CDR2 YYEEEE. CDR3 DNA sequence: TGTGCCAGCAGCAGGAGGGGCCCTACCTATGGCTACACCTTC. Amino acids: CASSRRGPTYGYTF.

This clonotype has ten or more counts. The chain is built from TRBV5-1 and TRBJ2-7; 7 nucleotides agree with TRBD1. V trimming: 4 bases; J trimming: 12 bases; junction bases outside the gene matches: 13. This CDR3 is built from 13 residues. Germline-derived CDR1 and CDR2 are SGHRS and YFSETQ. The CDR3 spells CASSPEGQASAYF. The DNA of the CDR3 is TGCGCCAGCAGCCCCGAAGGACAGGCGTCAGCGTACTTC.

The chain has TRBV7-2 and TRBJ1-4; D is perhaps TRBD1 (6 bases). The CDR3 has 14 amino acids. CDR1 is SGHTA, CDR2 FQGNSA, per germline. With 5 bases removed from V and 4 bases from J, the gap between germline ends came to 11 bases. CDR3: CASSLDRFNEKLFF. For the CDR3, the DNA is TGTGCCAGCAGCCTGGACAGATTTAATGAAAAACTGTTTTTT.